What follows is one T cell receptor (beta chain) and its context. Germline-derived CDR1 and CDR2 are WSHSY and SAAADI. The CDR3 is 14 amino acids. The entry originates in a study of cytomegalovirus exposure and HLA in healthy donors. It was with 60 Vbeta and 13 Jbeta primers that the PCR ran. Repertoires were generated with immunoSEQ multiplex PCR, while TCRdb's copy carries only in-frame clones and drops some. The sample yields approximately 140,000 clones, roughly 79% seen once. The J gene is TRBJ1-4, the V gene TRBV10-2, with D possibly TRBD1 on 5 matching bases. This clonotype was sampled from a man aged 18-30 years in good health and CMV-seronegative. What was sequenced was PBMCs. The CDR3 reads CFQGSNSTNEKLFF. CDR3 DNA: TGCTTTCAGGGAAGTAATTCTACTAATGAAAAACTGTTTTTT.